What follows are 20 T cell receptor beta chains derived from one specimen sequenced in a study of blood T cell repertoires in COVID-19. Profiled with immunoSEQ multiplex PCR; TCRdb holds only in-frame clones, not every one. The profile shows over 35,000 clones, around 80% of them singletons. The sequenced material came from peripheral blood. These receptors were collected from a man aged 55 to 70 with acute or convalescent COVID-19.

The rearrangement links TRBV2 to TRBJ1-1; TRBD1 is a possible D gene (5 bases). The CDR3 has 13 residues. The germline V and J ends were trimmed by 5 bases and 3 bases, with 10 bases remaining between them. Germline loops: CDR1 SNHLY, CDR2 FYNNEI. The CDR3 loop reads CASSSVGDTEAFF. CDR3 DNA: TGTGCCAGCAGTTCCGTAGGGGACACTGAAGCTTTCTTT. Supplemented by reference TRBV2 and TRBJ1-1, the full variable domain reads EPEVTQTPSHQVTQMGQEVILRCVPISNHLYFYWYRQILGQKVEFLVSFYNNEISEKSEIFDDQFSVERPDGSNFTLKIRSTKLEDSAMYFCASSSVGDTEAFFGQGTRLTVV.

CDR3: CASTPGQTLGDGYTF. The CDR3 DNA reads as TGTGCCAGCACTCCGGGACAGACTTTAGGGGATGGCTACACCTTC. This sequence joins TRBV7-9 and TRBJ1-2; 7 bases match TRBD1. Per germline, CDR1 SEHNR and CDR2 FQNEAQ (reference sequence). The CDR3 spans 15 residues. The trim removed 7 bases at V and 6 bases at J, leaving 14 bases unmatched.

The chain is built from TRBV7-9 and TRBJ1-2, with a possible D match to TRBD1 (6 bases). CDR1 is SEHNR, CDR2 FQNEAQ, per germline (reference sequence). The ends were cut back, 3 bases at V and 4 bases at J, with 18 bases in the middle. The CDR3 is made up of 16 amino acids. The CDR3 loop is CASSLGIEKGGYGYTF. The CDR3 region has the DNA TGTGCCAGCAGCTTGGGGATCGAGAAAGGGGGCTATGGCTACACCTTC.

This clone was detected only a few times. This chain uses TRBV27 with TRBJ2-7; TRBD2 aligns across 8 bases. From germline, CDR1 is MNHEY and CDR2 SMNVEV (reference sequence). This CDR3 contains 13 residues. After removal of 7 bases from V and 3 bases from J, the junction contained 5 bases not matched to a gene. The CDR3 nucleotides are TGTGCCAGCAAGCCTAGCGGGCTCTACGAGCAGTACTTC. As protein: CASKPSGLYEQYF.

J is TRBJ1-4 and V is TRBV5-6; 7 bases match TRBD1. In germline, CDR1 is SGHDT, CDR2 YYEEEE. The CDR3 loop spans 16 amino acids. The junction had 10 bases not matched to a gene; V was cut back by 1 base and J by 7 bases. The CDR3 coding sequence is TGTGCCAGCAGCTTGACCACAGGGGTTGTCGGTGAAAAACTGTTTTTT. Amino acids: CASSLTTGVVGEKLFF.

CDR3 residues: CATSSPRTGEYEQYF. CDR3 bases: TGTGCCACCAGCAGCCCCCGGACGGGAGAGTACGAGCAGTACTTC. The rearrangement uses TRBV15 and TRBJ2-7, with a tentative D call TRBD2 (6 bases). CDR1 is LNHNV and CDR2 is YYDKDF in the germline V gene (reference sequence). The germline V and J ends were trimmed by 3 bases and 4 bases, with 16 bases remaining between them. This CDR3 contains 15 residues.

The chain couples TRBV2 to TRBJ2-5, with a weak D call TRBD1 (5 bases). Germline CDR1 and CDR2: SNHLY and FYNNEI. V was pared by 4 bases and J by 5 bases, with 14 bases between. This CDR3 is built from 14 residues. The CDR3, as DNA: TGTGCCAGCAGTGGACAGCAAAGTGCGGAGACCCAGTACTTC. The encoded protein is CASSGQQSAETQYF. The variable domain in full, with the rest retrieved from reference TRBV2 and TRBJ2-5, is EPEVTQTPSHQVTQMGQEVILRCVPISNHLYFYWYRQILGQKVEFLVSFYNNEISEKSEIFDDQFSVERPDGSNFTLKIRSTKLEDSAMYFCASSGQQSAETQYFGPGTRLLVL.

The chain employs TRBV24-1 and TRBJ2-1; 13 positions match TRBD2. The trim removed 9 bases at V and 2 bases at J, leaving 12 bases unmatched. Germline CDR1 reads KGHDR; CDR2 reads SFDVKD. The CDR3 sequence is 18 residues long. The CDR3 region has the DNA TGTGCCACCGGGACAGACGGACTAGCGGGGGCTACCTACAATGAGCAGTTCTTC. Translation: CATGTDGLAGATYNEQFF.

The DNA of the CDR3 is TGTGCCAGCACCAACCTAGAGGGAGAGCTTCAGGAGACCCAGTACTTC. This gives the protein CASTNLEGELQETQYF. The V gene is TRBV28, the J gene TRBJ2-5; a possible D gene is TRBD2 (5 bases). Germline CDR1 MDHEN, CDR2 SYDVKM. V lost 7 bases to trimming and J lost 5 bases, with 23 bases between them. The CDR3 spans 16 residues.

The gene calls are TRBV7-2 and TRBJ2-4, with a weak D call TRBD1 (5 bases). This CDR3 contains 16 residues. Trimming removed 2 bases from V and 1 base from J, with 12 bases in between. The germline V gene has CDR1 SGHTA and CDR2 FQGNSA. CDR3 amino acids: CASSLKGSQAKNIQYF. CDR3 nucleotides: TGTGCCAGCAGCTTAAAGGGGTCGCAGGCCAAAAACATTCAGTACTTC.

The DNA for the CDR3 is TGTGCCAGCGCGGCCGGTCTTCAGGGGTATGGCTACACCTTC. Its translation: CASAAGLQGYGYTF. J is TRBJ1-2 and V is TRBV6-5, with D possibly TRBD1 on 6 matching bases. The V gene lost 8 bases and the J gene lost 5 bases, with 18 bases spanning the gap. There are 14 residues in the CDR3. The germline CDR1 and CDR2 sequences are MNHEY and SVGAGI.

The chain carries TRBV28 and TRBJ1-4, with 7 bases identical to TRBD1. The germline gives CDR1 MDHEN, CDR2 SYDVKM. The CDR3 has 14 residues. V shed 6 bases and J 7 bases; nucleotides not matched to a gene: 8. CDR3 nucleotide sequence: TGTGCCAGCAGGCGGGGACAGAAGACTGAAAAACTGTTTTTT. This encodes CASRRGQKTEKLFF.

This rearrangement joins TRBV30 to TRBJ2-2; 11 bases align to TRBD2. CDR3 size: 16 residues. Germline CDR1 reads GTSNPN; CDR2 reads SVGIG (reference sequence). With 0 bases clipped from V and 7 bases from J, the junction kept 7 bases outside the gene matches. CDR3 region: CAWSVLAGVIHGELFF. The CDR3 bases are TGTGCCTGGAGTGTACTAGCGGGAGTAATACACGGGGAGCTGTTTTTT. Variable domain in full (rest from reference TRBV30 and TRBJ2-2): SQTIHQWPATLVQPVGSPLSLECTVEGTSNPNLYWYRQAAGRGLQLLFYSVGIGQISSEVPQNLSASRPQDRQFILSSKKLLLSDSGFYLCAWSVLAGVIHGELFFGEGSRLTVL.

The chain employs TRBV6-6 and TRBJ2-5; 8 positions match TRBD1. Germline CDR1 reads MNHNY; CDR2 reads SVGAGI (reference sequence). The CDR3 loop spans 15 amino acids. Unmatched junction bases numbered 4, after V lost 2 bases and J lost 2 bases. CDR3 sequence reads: CASSYRQGLQETQYF. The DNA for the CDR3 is TGTGCCAGCAGTTACCGACAGGGGTTACAAGAGACCCAGTACTTC.

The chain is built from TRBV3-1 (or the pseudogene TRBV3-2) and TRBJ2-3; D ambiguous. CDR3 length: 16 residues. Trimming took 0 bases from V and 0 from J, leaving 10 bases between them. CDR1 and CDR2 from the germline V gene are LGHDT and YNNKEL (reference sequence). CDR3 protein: CASSQDSPISTDTQYF. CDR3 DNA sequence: TGTGCCAGCAGCCAAGATTCCCCCATTAGCACAGATACGCAGTATTTT.

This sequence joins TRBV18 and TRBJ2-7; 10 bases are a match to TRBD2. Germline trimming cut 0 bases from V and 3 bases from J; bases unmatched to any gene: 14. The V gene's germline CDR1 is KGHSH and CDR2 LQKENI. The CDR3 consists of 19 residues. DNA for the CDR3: TGTGCCAGCTCACCACCGGGGTCGATCGGGACTAGCGCGAACTACGAGCAGTACTTC. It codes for CASSPPGSIGTSANYEQYF.

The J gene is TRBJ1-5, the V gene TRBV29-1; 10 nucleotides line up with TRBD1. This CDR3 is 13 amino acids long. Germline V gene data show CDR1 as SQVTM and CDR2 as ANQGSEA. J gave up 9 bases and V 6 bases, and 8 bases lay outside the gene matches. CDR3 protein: CSVRTGGVGPQHF. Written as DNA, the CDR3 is TGCAGCGTAAGGACAGGGGGAGTTGGGCCCCAGCATTTT. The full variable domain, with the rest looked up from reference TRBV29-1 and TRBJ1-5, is SAVISQKPSRDICQRGTSLTIQCQVDSQVTMMFWYRQQPGQSLTLIATANQGSEATYESGFVIDKFPISRPNLTFSTLTVSNMSPEDSSIYLCSVRTGGVGPQHFGDGTRLSIL.

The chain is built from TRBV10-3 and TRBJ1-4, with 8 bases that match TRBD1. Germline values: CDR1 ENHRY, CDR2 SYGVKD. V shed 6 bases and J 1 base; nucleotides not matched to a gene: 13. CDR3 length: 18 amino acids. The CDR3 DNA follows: TGTGCCATCAGACCTTCCCTGGAAGGACAGGGAACTAATGAAAAACTGTTTTTT. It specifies CAIRPSLEGQGTNEKLFF.

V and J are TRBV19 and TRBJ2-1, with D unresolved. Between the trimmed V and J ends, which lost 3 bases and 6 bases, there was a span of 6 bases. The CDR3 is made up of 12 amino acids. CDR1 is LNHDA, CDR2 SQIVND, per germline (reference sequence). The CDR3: CASSIQSNEQFF. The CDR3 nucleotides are TGTGCCAGTAGTATCCAATCCAATGAGCAGTTCTTC. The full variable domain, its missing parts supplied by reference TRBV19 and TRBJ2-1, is DGGITQSPKYLFRKEGQNVTLSCEQNLNHDAMYWYRQDPGQGLRLIYYSQIVNDFQKGDIAEGYSVSREKKESFPLTVTSAQKNPTAFYLCASSIQSNEQFFGPGTRLTVL.

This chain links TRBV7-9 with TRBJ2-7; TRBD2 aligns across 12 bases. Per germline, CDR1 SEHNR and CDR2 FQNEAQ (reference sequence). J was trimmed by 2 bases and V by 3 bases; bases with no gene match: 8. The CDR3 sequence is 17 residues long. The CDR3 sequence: CASSFPRLAGATYEQYF. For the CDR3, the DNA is TGTGCCAGCAGCTTCCCCCGACTAGCGGGAGCGACCTACGAGCAGTACTTC.